Below, 26 T cell receptor beta chains from the same sample are listed, as sequenced in a study of brain T cells in children with intractable seizures. Sequencing was limited to surgery cases with top T cell transcript signatures in brain tissue. Produced via immunoSEQ multiplex PCR; TCRdb's table is partial and in-frame only. The sample includes about 1,800 clones, about 78% of them seen just once. Source: resected brain tissue, taken at surgery. The receptors come from a girl aged 2-10 years with tuberous sclerosis and intractable seizures.

The chain recombines TRBV5-4 with TRBJ1-2, with 9 bases lining up with TRBD1. V was pared by 3 bases and J by 3 bases, with 9 bases of the junction left unmatched. The CDR3 is 16 amino acids. Germline V gene lookup returns CDR1 SGHNT and CDR2 YYREEE (reference sequence). The CDR3 region has the DNA TGTGCCAGCAGCTCGGACAAGGGACAGGGTTACTATGGCTACACCTTC. It codes for CASSSDKGQGYYGYTF.

This clone was picked up one time. J is TRBJ2-7 and V is TRBV4-3; D ambiguous. The CDR3 length is 13 residues. The germline V gene encodes CDR1 LGHNA and CDR2 YSLEER. With 1 base removed from V and 3 bases from J, the gap between germline ends came to 7 bases. In DNA, the CDR3 is TGCGCCAGCAGCCAAGGGCGTCACTACGAGCAGTACTTC. Its translation: CASSQGRHYEQYF.

This chain connects TRBV6-5 to TRBJ1-1; no clear D. This CDR3 region has 15 residues. Germline CDR1 is MNHEY and CDR2 is SVGAGI. V shed 7 bases and J shed 4 bases, with 19 bases lying between them. In DNA form, the CDR3 reads TGTGCCAGCACCAACCCGGCGGCTTTTGGCACTGAAGCTTTCTTT. Its protein product is CASTNPAAFGTEAFF.

The rearrangement links TRBV6-2 or TRBV6-3 to TRBJ1-5; D is undetermined. The CDR3 contains 13 residues. Germline CDR1 MNHEY, CDR2 SVGEGT. V lost 4 bases and J 11 bases, leaving 15 bases between the germline ends. The CDR3 sequence: CASSWGFTRAQHF. As DNA, the CDR3 is TGTGCCAGCAGTTGGGGTTTCACTCGGGCCCAGCATTTT.

The genes are TRBV4-3 and TRBJ2-4; 10 bases map to TRBD2. J lost 9 bases, V lost 0 bases, and 11 bases had no gene match. The germline gives CDR1 LGHNA, CDR2 YSLEER. The CDR3 is 17 residues long. CDR3 sequence (DNA): TGCGCCAGCAGCCAAGACCCCTCCAGCGGGGGGGCAAGCATTCAGTACTTC. This codes for CASSQDPSSGGASIQYF.

This chain joins TRBV20-1 and TRBJ2-1; 8 bases are a match to TRBD2. This CDR3 region has 15 residues. V was clipped by 3 bases and J by 0 bases; unmatched bases: 4. CDR1 and CDR2 (germline): DFQATT, SNEGSKA (reference sequence). The chain's CDR3 is CSASSGVPSYNEQFF. The CDR3 DNA follows: TGCAGTGCTAGTAGCGGGGTGCCCTCCTACAATGAGCAGTTCTTC.

The chain couples TRBV13 to TRBJ2-3; 8 bases fit TRBD1. The germline V gene has CDR1 PRHDT and CDR2 FYEKMQ (reference sequence). CDR3 length: 14 amino acids. V lost 5 bases to trimming and J lost 4 bases; unmatched junction nucleotides: 5. For the CDR3, the DNA is TGTGCCAGCAGCGCACAGGGGGAGGCAGATACGCAGTATTTT. This sequence encodes CASSAQGEADTQYF.

This clone is a singleton in its sample. V is TRBV30 and J is TRBJ1-1; maybe TRBD1 (5 bases). V was pared by 1 base and J by 0 bases, with 6 bases between. CDR1 and CDR2 (germline): GTSNPN, SVGIG (reference sequence). The CDR3 is made up of 13 amino acids. CDR3 DNA sequence: TGTGCCTGGAGTGGACAGTTGAACACTGAAGCTTTCTTT. It codes for CAWSGQLNTEAFF.

This sequence joins TRBV19 and TRBJ2-1; no definite D call. CDR1 LNHDA and CDR2 SQIVND come from the germline V gene (reference sequence). CDR3 length: 12 residues. The V end lost 5 bases, the J end lost 4 bases, and 6 bases lay between the germline ends. CDR3 residues: CASSWGYNEQFF. The CDR3 DNA follows: TGTGCCAGTAGTTGGGGTTACAATGAGCAGTTCTTC.

This chain connects TRBV20-1 to TRBJ2-7; 7 bases map to TRBD1. The germline CDR1 and CDR2 sequences are DFQATT and SNEGSKA (reference sequence). J lost 3 bases, V lost 3 bases, and 8 bases had no gene match. The CDR3 runs 14 residues. Written as DNA, the CDR3 is TGCAGTGCTAGTAAAGGGGGCGACTTCTACGAGCAGTACTTC. It codes for CSASKGGDFYEQYF.

This clone is classed as large. The chain joins TRBV20-1 to TRBJ2-7; weak D call: TRBD1 (5 bases). The germline V and J ends were trimmed by 3 bases and 3 bases, with 6 bases remaining between them. Germline assignment: CDR1 DFQATT and CDR2 SNEGSKA (reference sequence). The CDR3 covers 11 residues. The DNA of the CDR3 is TGCAGTGCTAGGGACAACTACGAGCAGTACTTC. This codes for CSARDNYEQYF.

The chain recombines TRBV7-9 with TRBJ1-1, with D uncertain. Germline V gene lookup returns CDR1 SEHNR and CDR2 FQNEAQ (reference sequence). This CDR3 is built from 12 residues. V gave up 5 bases and J gave up 5 bases, with 9 bases separating them. The DNA for the CDR3 is TGTGCCAGCAGCCTCCCTTGGACTGAAGCTTTCTTT. Encoded protein: CASSLPWTEAFF.

The rearrangement joins TRBV19 to TRBJ2-3, with D maybe TRBD2 (5 bases). Germline values: CDR1 LNHDA, CDR2 SQIVND (reference sequence). CDR3 size: 13 residues. Trimming removed 7 bases at V and 2 bases at J, with 10 bases between. The CDR3 coding sequence is TGTGCCAGTAAGGACTGGAACACAGATACGCAGTATTTT. Its protein is CASKDWNTDTQYF.

The chain combines TRBV4-2 with TRBJ1-4; 9 nucleotides align to TRBD1. J gave up 4 bases and V 0 bases, and 3 bases lay outside the gene matches. The CDR3 runs 16 residues. Germline-derived CDR1 and CDR2 are LGHNA and YNFKEQ. CDR3 region: CASSQDMGQGNEKLFF. CDR3 bases: TGTGCCAGCAGCCAAGATATGGGACAGGGTAATGAAAAACTGTTTTTT.

This chain connects TRBV6-2 or TRBV6-3 to TRBJ1-2; the D gene is possibly TRBD1 (6 bases). From germline, CDR1 is MNHEY and CDR2 SVGEGT. Trimming pared 4 bases from V and 8 bases from J, leaving 14 bases between. CDR3 length: 13 amino acids. The CDR3 coding sequence is TGTGCCAGCAGTTCGCAACAGGGAACCGGCTACACCTTC. It is translated as CASSSQQGTGYTF.

This chain uses TRBV5-1 with TRBJ2-7; TRBD1 agrees at 8 bases. Looked up from germline, CDR1 is SGHRS and CDR2 is YFSETQ. The CDR3 sequence is 15 residues long. Trimming took 5 bases from V and 0 from J; bases not matched to a gene: 7. CDR3 in DNA: TGCGCCAGCAGTCGGGGGCAGGGGGCCTCCTACGAGCAGTACTTC. It codes for CASSRGQGASYEQYF.

J is TRBJ2-3 and V is TRBV9; either TRBD1 or TRBD2 may fit D (5 bases each). The V gene's germline CDR1 is SGDLS and CDR2 YYNGEE. The CDR3 sequence is 13 residues long. The V gene lost 0 bases and the J gene lost 6 bases, with 8 bases spanning the gap. The CDR3 bases are TGTGCCAGCAGCGTAGGAGAGGGGGATACGCAGTATTTT. As protein: CASSVGEGDTQYF. Drawing the rest from reference TRBV9 and TRBJ2-3, the complete variable domain is DSGVTQTPKHLITATGQRVTLRCSPRSGDLSVYWYQQSLDQGLQFLIQYYNGEERAKGNILERFSAQQFPDLHSELNLSSLELGDSALYFCASSVGEGDTQYFGPGTRLTVL.

The rearrangement uses TRBV4-2 and TRBJ2-7; D remains unclear. The CDR3 sequence is 16 residues long. The V end lost 0 bases, the J end lost 2 bases, and 14 bases lay between the germline ends. Germline CDR1 LGHNA, CDR2 YNFKEQ. Here the CDR3 DNA reads TGTGCCAGCAGCCAAGATCGTATGCTCCTGACCTACGAGCAGTACTTC. Translation gives CASSQDRMLLTYEQYF.

The chain uses TRBV19 and TRBJ1-5, with 11 bases matching TRBD1. The CDR3 loop spans 15 amino acids. Germline V gives CDR1 LNHDA, CDR2 SQIVND (reference sequence). J gave up 6 bases and V 7 bases, and 8 bases lay outside the gene matches. The CDR3 reads CASNIGTGGAQPQHF. In DNA, the CDR3 is TGTGCCAGTAACATAGGGACAGGGGGTGCTCAGCCCCAGCATTTT.

V is TRBV7-9 and J is TRBJ1-2; D call uncertain. Per the germline V gene, CDR1 is SEHNR and CDR2 is FQNEAQ (reference sequence). The V gene lost 3 bases and the J gene lost 6 bases, with 5 bases spanning the gap. The CDR3 extends over 11 amino acids. The CDR3 protein is CASSFDHGYTF. Written as DNA, the CDR3 is TGTGCCAGCAGCTTTGACCATGGCTACACCTTC.

The chain uses TRBV4-2 and TRBJ2-1; TRBD2 is a possible D gene (6 bases). V was pared by 3 bases and J by 4 bases, with 16 bases between. Germline V CDR1 and CDR2: LGHNA, YNFKEQ. The CDR3 spans 16 residues. The CDR3 DNA is TGTGCCAGCAGCCATCAATCCGGGGGAGAGTACAATGAGCAGTTCTTC. Residues: CASSHQSGGEYNEQFF.

This clone was seen only a few times. The chain links TRBV6-5 to TRBJ1-2; TRBD1 matches 7 bases. The CDR3 contains 15 residues. The trim removed 2 bases at V and 3 bases at J, leaving 6 bases unmatched. CDR1 is MNHEY and CDR2 is SVGAGI in the germline V gene. CDR3 nucleotide sequence: TGTGCCAGCAGTTACGGAACTCAGGGGGACTATGGCTACACCTTC. It codes for CASSYGTQGDYGYTF.

The rearrangement uses TRBV19 and TRBJ2-1; possibly TRBD1 for D (6 bases). CDR1 is LNHDA and CDR2 is SQIVND in the germline V gene (reference sequence). The CDR3 extends over 18 amino acids. Trimming cost V 7 bases and J 7 bases, with 29 bases left between them. The chain's CDR3 is CASTPTGTPITLTNEQFF. The DNA of the CDR3 is TGTGCCAGTACTCCCACCGGGACACCAATTACCCTAACGAATGAGCAGTTCTTC.

This CDR3 reads CASSQDSLDRVVTGGTEAFF. DNA for the CDR3: TGCGCCAGCAGCCAAGATTCGCTGGACAGGGTGGTGACGGGGGGGACTGAAGCTTTCTTT. The V and J genes are TRBV4-3 and TRBJ1-1; 8 bases align to TRBD1. The junction had 20 bases not matched to a gene; V was cut back by 0 bases and J by 5 bases. The CDR3 consists of 20 residues. The V gene's germline CDR1 is LGHNA and CDR2 YSLEER.

J is TRBJ2-1 and V is TRBV2; weak D call: TRBD2 (5 bases). The CDR3 runs 15 residues. The ends were cut back, 6 bases at V and 5 bases at J, with 17 bases in the middle. Per germline, CDR1 SNHLY and CDR2 FYNNEI. CDR3 amino acids: CASSLKLDYHNEQFF. In DNA, the CDR3 is TGTGCCAGCAGCCTTAAATTAGACTACCACAATGAGCAGTTCTTC.

This clone has a handful of counts. The rearrangement uses TRBV18 and TRBJ2-7; 11 bases map to TRBD1. Germline V gene data show CDR1 as KGHSH and CDR2 as LQKENI. The length of the CDR3 is 15 residues. V trimming: 5 bases; J trimming: 7 bases; junction bases outside the gene matches: 10. CDR3 sequence reads: CASSERGQGAGEQYF. CDR3 coding DNA: TGTGCCAGCTCAGAGCGAGGACAGGGGGCTGGAGAGCAGTACTTC.